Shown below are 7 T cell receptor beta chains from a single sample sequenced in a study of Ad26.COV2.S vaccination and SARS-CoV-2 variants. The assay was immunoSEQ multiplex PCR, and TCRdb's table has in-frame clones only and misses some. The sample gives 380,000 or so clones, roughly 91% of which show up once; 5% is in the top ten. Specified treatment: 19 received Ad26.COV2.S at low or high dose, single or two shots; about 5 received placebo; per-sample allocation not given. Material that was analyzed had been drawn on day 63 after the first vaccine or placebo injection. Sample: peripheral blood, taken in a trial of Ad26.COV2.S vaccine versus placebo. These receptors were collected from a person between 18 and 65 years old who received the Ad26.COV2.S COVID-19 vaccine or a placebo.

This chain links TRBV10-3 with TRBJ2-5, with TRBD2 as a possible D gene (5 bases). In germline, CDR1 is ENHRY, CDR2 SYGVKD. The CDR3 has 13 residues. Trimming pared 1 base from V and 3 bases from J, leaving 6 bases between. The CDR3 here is CAISEFGEETQYF. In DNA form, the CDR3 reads TGTGCCATCAGTGAGTTCGGGGAAGAGACCCAGTACTTC.

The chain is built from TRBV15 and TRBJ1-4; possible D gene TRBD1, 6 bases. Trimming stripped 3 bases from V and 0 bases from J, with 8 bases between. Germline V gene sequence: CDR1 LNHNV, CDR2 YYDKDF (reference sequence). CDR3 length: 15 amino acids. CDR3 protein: CATSRDSSTNEKLFF. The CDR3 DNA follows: TGTGCCACCAGCAGGGACAGTTCAACTAATGAAAAACTGTTTTTT.

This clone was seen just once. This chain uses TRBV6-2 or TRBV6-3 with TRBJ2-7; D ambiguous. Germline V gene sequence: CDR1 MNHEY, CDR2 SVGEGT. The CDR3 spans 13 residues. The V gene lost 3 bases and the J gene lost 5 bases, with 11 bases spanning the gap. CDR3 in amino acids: CASSYEERHEQYF. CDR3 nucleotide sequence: TGTGCCAGCAGTTATGAGGAGAGACACGAGCAGTACTTC.

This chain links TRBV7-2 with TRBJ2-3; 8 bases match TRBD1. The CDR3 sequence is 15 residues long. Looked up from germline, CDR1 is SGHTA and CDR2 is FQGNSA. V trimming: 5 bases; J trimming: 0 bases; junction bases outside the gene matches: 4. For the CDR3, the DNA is TGTGCCAGCAGCGAGGGACAGGTTAGCACAGATACGCAGTATTTT. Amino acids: CASSEGQVSTDTQYF.

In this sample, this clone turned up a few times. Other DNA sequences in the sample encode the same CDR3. CDR3: CSVEGAADTQYF. The CDR3 coding sequence is TGCAGCGTTGAGGGGGCGGCAGATACGCAGTATTTT. This chain uses TRBV29-1 with TRBJ2-3; possible D gene TRBD1, 6 bases. The CDR3 has 12 residues. V dropped 3 bases and J dropped 4 bases, with 8 bases sitting between them. The V gene's germline CDR1 is SQVTM and CDR2 ANQGSEA.

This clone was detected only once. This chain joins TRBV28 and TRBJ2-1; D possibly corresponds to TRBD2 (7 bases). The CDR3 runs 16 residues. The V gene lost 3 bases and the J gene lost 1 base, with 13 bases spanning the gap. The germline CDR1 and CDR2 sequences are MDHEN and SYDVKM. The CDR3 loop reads CASSLGGGESYNEQFF. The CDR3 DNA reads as TGTGCCAGCAGTTTGGGAGGGGGTGAGTCCTACAATGAGCAGTTCTTC.

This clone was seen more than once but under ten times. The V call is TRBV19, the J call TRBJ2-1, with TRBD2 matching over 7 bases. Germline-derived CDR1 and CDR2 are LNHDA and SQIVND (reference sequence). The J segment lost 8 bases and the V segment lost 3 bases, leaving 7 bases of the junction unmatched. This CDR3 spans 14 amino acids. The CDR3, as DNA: TGTGCCAGTAGTATGACGCGGGAGTCATATGAGCAGTTCTTC. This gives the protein CASSMTRESYEQFF.